What follows are 9 T cell receptor beta chains derived from one specimen sequenced in a study of blood T cell repertoires in COVID-19. The assay was immunoSEQ multiplex PCR, and TCRdb's table has in-frame clones only and misses some. The sample lists hundreds of thousands of clones, roughly 85% occurring once. Material for sequencing was peripheral blood. The receptors derive from a woman aged 25-40 years with active or convalescent COVID-19.

This clone appeared once. The chain carries TRBV19 and TRBJ1-5; D gene unclear. CDR3 length: 16 amino acids. From germline, CDR1 is LNHDA and CDR2 SQIVND (reference sequence). V was shortened by 8 bases and J by 1 base, with 18 bases between the two germline ends. The CDR3, as DNA: TGTGCCAGTGTAAACCGGGGTGGAATGAGCAATCAGCCCCAGCATTTT. Translating it yields CASVNRGGMSNQPQHF.

This clone was recorded only once. V usage is TRBV19 and J usage is TRBJ2-2; D is uncertain. There are 13 residues in the CDR3. Trimming shortened V by 4 bases and J by 7 bases, and 10 bases separated the two germline ends. Germline values: CDR1 LNHDA, CDR2 SQIVND (reference sequence). In nucleotides, the CDR3 is TGTGCCAGTAGTACCCCTCAGTTCGGGGAGCTGTTTTTT. Residues: CASSTPQFGELFF.

A few counts support this clone. The chain employs TRBV4-1 and TRBJ2-7; maybe TRBD2 (5 bases). The V end was cut by 0 bases, the J end by 1 base, with 7 bases between. Germline CDR1 and CDR2: MGHRA and YSYEKL. This CDR3 spans 14 amino acids. The chain's CDR3 is CASSQDRRSYEQYF. The CDR3 DNA sequence: TGCGCCAGCAGCCAAGATAGGAGGTCCTACGAGCAGTACTTC.

This chain links TRBV12-3 or TRBV12-4 with TRBJ1-5, with 8 bases that match TRBD1. Losses at the gene ends were 7 bases for V and 6 bases for J; bases not matched to a gene: 5. The CDR3 has 13 residues. CDR3 nucleotide sequence: TGTGCCAGCACCTACAGGGGGGGTCAGCCCCAGCATTTT. Translation gives CASTYRGGQPQHF.

This chain uses TRBV3-1 (or the pseudogene TRBV3-2) with TRBJ2-4, with 7 bases matching TRBD1. From germline, CDR1 is LGHDT and CDR2 YNNKEL (reference sequence). The CDR3 sequence is 15 residues long. V was clipped by 3 bases and J by 9 bases; unmatched bases: 11. CDR3 sequence reads: CASSQGTVPRGIQYF. The CDR3 coding sequence is TGTGCCAGCAGCCAGGGGACAGTCCCCCGGGGCATTCAGTACTTC.

The chain recombines TRBV6-5 with TRBJ1-5; TRBD1 agrees at 7 bases. Looked up from germline, CDR1 is MNHEY and CDR2 is SVGAGI. Trimming cost V 5 bases and J 5 bases; bases outside gene matches: 9. The CDR3 spans 15 residues. CDR3 bases: TGTGCCAGCAGTCTCCGGACAGGATCGGATCAGCCCCAGCATTTT. This codes for CASSLRTGSDQPQHF.

V and J are TRBV28 and TRBJ1-4; D possibly corresponds to TRBD1 (5 bases). The CDR3 sequence is 15 residues long. The germline gives CDR1 MDHEN, CDR2 SYDVKM. The V and J ends lost 2 bases and 4 bases respectively, with 11 bases between them. DNA for the CDR3: TGTGCCAGCAGTTTAGGAGGGGTTAGTAATGAAAAACTGTTTTTT. Encoded protein: CASSLGGVSNEKLFF.

This sequence joins TRBV3-1 (or the pseudogene TRBV3-2) and TRBJ2-5; D gene uncertain. Germline V gene lookup returns CDR1 LGHDT and CDR2 YNNKEL (reference sequence). V was trimmed by 4 bases and J by 2 bases, leaving 5 bases between them. The CDR3 has 12 amino acids. The CDR3 sequence: CASSRGQETQYF. The CDR3 nucleotides are TGTGCCAGCAGCCGCGGACAAGAGACCCAGTACTTC.

The chain joins TRBV29-1 to TRBJ1-6, with D possibly TRBD1 on 5 matching bases. CDR3 length: 13 amino acids. Looked up from germline, CDR1 is SQVTM and CDR2 is ANQGSEA. V lost 4 bases, J lost 5 bases, and 9 bases lay in between. The CDR3 DNA reads TGCAGCGTTGGACAGAGCAATAATTCACCCCTCCACTTT. Translated, it gives CSVGQSNNSPLHF.